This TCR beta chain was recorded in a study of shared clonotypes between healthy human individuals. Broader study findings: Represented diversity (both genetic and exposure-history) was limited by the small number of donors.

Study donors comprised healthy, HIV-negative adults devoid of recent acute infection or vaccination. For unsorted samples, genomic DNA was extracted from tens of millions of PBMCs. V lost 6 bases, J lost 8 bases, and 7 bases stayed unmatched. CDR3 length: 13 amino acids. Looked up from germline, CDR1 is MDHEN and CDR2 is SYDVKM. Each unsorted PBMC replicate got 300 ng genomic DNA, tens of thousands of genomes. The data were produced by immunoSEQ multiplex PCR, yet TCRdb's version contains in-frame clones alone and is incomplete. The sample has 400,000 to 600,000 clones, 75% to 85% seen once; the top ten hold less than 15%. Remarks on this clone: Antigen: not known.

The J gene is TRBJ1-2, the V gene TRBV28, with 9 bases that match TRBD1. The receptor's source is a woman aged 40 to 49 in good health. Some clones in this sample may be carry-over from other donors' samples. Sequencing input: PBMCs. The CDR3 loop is CASRPQGARGYTF. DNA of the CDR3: TGTGCCAGCAGACCACAGGGGGCGCGGGGCTACACCTTC.